Each of the 2 T cell receptor beta chains below was sequenced from the same sample in a study of cytomegalovirus exposure and HLA in healthy donors (TCRdb year 2017). Library preparation employed the immunoSEQ multiplex PCR assay. For the multiplex PCR, a mixture combining 60 forward primers for TCR Vbeta segments and 13 reverse primers for TCR Jbeta segments was used. Sourced from immuneACCESS, this table was stored by TCRdb with only in-frame sequences that have V and J called. A share of the clones is absent; for the studies checked, an unresolved V gene accounts for under half, and the remainder has no known explanation. This sample comprises 150,000 to 200,000 clones, approximately 80% of them detected only once. Of the sample, approximately 2% falls within the top ten clones. Specimen: PBMCs. These receptors were collected from a woman aged 18-29 years in good health and CMV-seropositive.

This chain links TRBV9 with TRBJ2-4; maybe TRBD2 (6 bases). Trimming pared 2 bases from V and 9 bases from J, leaving 12 bases between. Germline V CDR1 and CDR2: SGDLS, YYNGEE. The CDR3 consists of 13 residues. Here the CDR3 reads CASSVTRESIQYF. DNA for the CDR3: TGTGCCAGCAGCGTCACCCGGGAGAGCATTCAGTACTTC.

The chain uses TRBV4-1 and TRBJ1-4, with TRBD1 matching 9 bases. The CDR3 sequence is 16 residues long. V shed 0 bases and J 7 bases; nucleotides not matched to a gene: 6. Germline values: CDR1 MGHRA, CDR2 YSYEKL. CDR3 region: CASSQEMGTGFEKLFF. CDR3 DNA: TGCGCCAGCAGCCAAGAAATGGGGACAGGGTTTGAAAAACTGTTTTTT.